A selection of T cell receptor beta chains follows, all from one sample in a study of memory CD4+ T cells and cytomegalovirus serostatus. Assay used: immunoSEQ multiplex PCR; TCRdb lists only in-frame clones, some missing. The repertoire holds about 82,000 clones, over 80% seen once, with around 0.78% in the top ten. The specimen sequenced was memory CD4+ T cells from blood. These receptors were obtained from an adult in good health and CMV-seronegative. Both conserved end residues are part of each CDR3. The order of the fields is CDR3 length, D gene, clone size, V gene, J gene, CDR3 DNA, CDR3 protein. A D gene is named only where the DNA matches it firmly. The listing skips clone size in some rows; elsewhere it reads once, few, many or a size class.

15	NA	NA	TRBV7-9	TRBJ1-2	TGTGCCAGCAGCCCCCCCGCTCAGGGGACGTATGGCTACACCTTC	CASSPPAQGTYGYTF
15	NA	once	TRBV7-2	TRBJ1-5	TGTGCCAGCAGCTTAGGCCCTTTGGCAAATCAGCCCCAGCATTTT	CASSLGPLANQPQHF
14	NA	NA	TRBV6-5	TRBJ1-2	TGTGCCAGCAGTTACTACAGGGCGAACTATGGCTACACCTTC	CASSYYRANYGYTF
14	NA	NA	TRBV10-3	TRBJ1-3	TGTGCCATCAGGCTTGGGACGTCGGGAAACACCATATATTTT	CAIRLGTSGNTIYF
17	TRBD1	NA	TRBV5-1	TRBJ2-3	TGCGCCAGCAGCTTGGAGGTTCCGGGACAGGGGGGAGATACGCAGTATTTT	CASSLEVPGQGGDTQYF
14	NA	NA	TRBV2	TRBJ1-3	TGTGCCAGCAGTTTTCTGAGCTCTGGAAACACCATATATTTT	CASSFLSSGNTIYF
14	NA	NA	TRBV10-3	TRBJ1-1	TGTGCCATCAGTGTAGGTACAGAGAACACTGAAGCTTTCTTT	CAISVGTENTEAFF
14	TRBD1	NA	TRBV30	TRBJ1-4	TGTGCCTGCCGATGGACCGGGACAGATGAAAAACTGTTTTTT	CACRWTGTDEKLFF
11	NA	NA	TRBV20-1	TRBJ1-1	TGCAGTGCTAGAATGGGAACTGAAGCTTTCTTT	CSARMGTEAFF
15	NA	NA	TRBV7-8	TRBJ2-7	TGTGCCAGCAGCCCTAGGGGGAGGGGGCCTACGGAGTGGGACTTC	CASSPRGRGPTEWDF
16	TRBD1	NA	TRBV7-9	TRBJ1-5	TGTGCCAGCAGCTTAGGGGGACAGGGTAGCAATCAGCCCCAGCATTTT	CASSLGGQGSNQPQHF
16	NA	NA	TRBV6-6	TRBJ2-4	TGTGCCAGCAGTTCCCACGCTCTCAAGGACAAAAACATTCAGTACTTC	CASSSHALKDKNIQYF
14	NA	NA	TRBV19	TRBJ2-7	TGTGCCAGTAGCCCAACCACATCGAGGTGGGAGCAGTACTTC	CASSPTTSRWEQYF
14	NA	NA	TRBV7-6	TRBJ1-1	TGTGCCAGCAGATCAGGGCCCATGAACACTGAAGCTTTCTTT	CASRSGPMNTEAFF
15	NA	NA	TRBV18	TRBJ2-5	TGTGCCAGCTCACCACCCTCGGGGGGCAAAGAGACCCAGTACTTC	CASSPPSGGKETQYF
13	NA	NA	TRBV9	TRBJ2-7	TGTGCCAGCAGCCCGGGGGGCCCCTACGAGCAGTACTTC	CASSPGGPYEQYF
14	TRBD1	few	TRBV6-5	TRBJ1-2	TGTGCCAGCAAGTTCCGACAGGGGGCGAACGGCTACACCTTC	CASKFRQGANGYTF
15	TRBD1	NA	TRBV6-1	TRBJ1-2	TGTGCCAGCAGCCCCGGACAGGCTTACAACTATGGCTACACCTTC	CASSPGQAYNYGYTF
13	NA	NA	TRBV2	TRBJ1-5	TGTGCCAGCAGGCAGGGACTGGGGCAGCCCCAGCATTTT	CASRQGLGQPQHF
16	NA	NA	TRBV10-3	TRBJ1-5	TGTGCCATCAGTAAGGACAGAAAGGGGGGCAATCAGCCCCAGCATTTT	CAISKDRKGGNQPQHF
13	NA	few	TRBV7-6	TRBJ1-6	TGTGCCAGCAGCTATTACGAGAATTCACCCCTCCACTTT	CASSYYENSPLHF
12	NA	few	TRBV2	TRBJ1-2	TGTGCCAGCAGGGGGGGGTTGCGGGGCTACACCTTC	CASRGGLRGYTF
13	NA	few	TRBV11-2	TRBJ1-6	TGTGCCAGCAGCTTAGATCGCGATTCACCCCTCCACTTT	CASSLDRDSPLHF
16	TRBD2	NA	TRBV6-5	TRBJ2-7	TGTGCCAGCAGTTACTCCCTAGCGGGCAGCTCCTACGAGCAGTACTTC	CASSYSLAGSSYEQYF
14	TRBD1	once	TRBV6-5	TRBJ1-3	TGTGCCAGCAGTTCGGGACAGGGAGAAAACACCATATATTTT	CASSSGQGENTIYF
17	TRBD2	NA	TRBV18	TRBJ2-3	TGTGCCAGCTCACCACCGTTTGATCTAGCGGAAGCAGATACGCAGTATTTT	CASSPPFDLAEADTQYF
15	NA	NA	TRBV11-2	TRBJ1-1	TGTGCCAGCAGCTTAGTTGGGGGGATGAACACTGAAGCTTTCTTT	CASSLVGGMNTEAFF
15	TRBD1	NA	TRBV6-6	TRBJ2-5	TGTGCCAGCAGTCGACCGGGACAGGGGCGGGAGACCCAGTACTTC	CASSRPGQGRETQYF
15	NA	once	TRBV9	TRBJ2-5	TGTGCCAGCAGCAATGCTCACAGGGTAGGAGCGACCCAGTACTTC	CASSNAHRVGATQYF
16	NA	NA	TRBV19	TRBJ1-6	TGTGCCAGTAGCCTGCCCCTGAGCTCCTATAATTCACCCCTCCACTTT	CASSLPLSSYNSPLHF
13	TRBD1	NA	TRBV30	TRBJ1-2	TGTGCCTGGACTCCCGGGACAGCGTCTGGCTACACCTTC	CAWTPGTASGYTF
13	NA	NA	TRBV30	TRBJ2-3	TGTGCCTGGAGTGTTGACAGAGAGGATACGCAGTATTTT	CAWSVDREDTQYF
14	TRBD2	NA	TRBV2	TRBJ2-1	TGTGCCAGCACGGGGTTAGCGGGGGGTAGTGAGCAGTTCTTC	CASTGLAGGSEQFF
11	NA	NA	TRBV7-9	TRBJ1-1	TGTGCCAGCAGCTTGGGGTATGAAGCTTTCTTT	CASSLGYEAFF
13	NA	NA	TRBV11-2	TRBJ1-2	TGTGCCAGCGGGAGTTACTATAACTATGGCTACACCTTC	CASGSYYNYGYTF
14	TRBD2	NA	TRBV2	TRBJ2-1	TGTGCCAGCAGTGTAACGGGGGGGTTGGATGAGCAGTTCTTC	CASSVTGGLDEQFF
13	TRBD1	NA	TRBV7-3	TRBJ2-4	TGTGCCAGCAGTCCGGACAGGGGGAACATTCAGTACTTC	CASSPDRGNIQYF
14	NA	once	TRBV5-1	TRBJ2-7	TGCGCCAGCAGCCCAGAACGCGGGGCCTACGAGCAGTACTTC	CASSPERGAYEQYF
13	TRBD1	NA	TRBV10-2	TRBJ1-1	TGCGCCAGTAGGACAGGGCGGCGCTCTGAAGCTTTCTTT	CASRTGRRSEAFF
11	NA	NA	TRBV20-1	TRBJ2-7	TGCAGTATAGGAGGAGCGTACGAGCAGTACTTC	CSIGGAYEQYF
13	NA	NA	TRBV11-2	TRBJ1-2	TGTGCCAGCAGCTTAGTATCTTCGGCGGGCTACACCTTC	CASSLVSSAGYTF
13	TRBD1	NA	TRBV19	TRBJ1-2	TGTGCCAGTAGTCCTGGACAGGATTTTGGCTACACCTTC	CASSPGQDFGYTF
15	NA	once	TRBV27	TRBJ1-1	TGTGCCAGCAGTTTTCTGGGACGGGAGAACACTGAAGCTTTCTTT	CASSFLGRENTEAFF
13	NA	many	TRBV19	TRBJ1-4	TGTGCCAGTAGTATCCAGCCTAATGAAAAACTGTTTTTT	CASSIQPNEKLFF